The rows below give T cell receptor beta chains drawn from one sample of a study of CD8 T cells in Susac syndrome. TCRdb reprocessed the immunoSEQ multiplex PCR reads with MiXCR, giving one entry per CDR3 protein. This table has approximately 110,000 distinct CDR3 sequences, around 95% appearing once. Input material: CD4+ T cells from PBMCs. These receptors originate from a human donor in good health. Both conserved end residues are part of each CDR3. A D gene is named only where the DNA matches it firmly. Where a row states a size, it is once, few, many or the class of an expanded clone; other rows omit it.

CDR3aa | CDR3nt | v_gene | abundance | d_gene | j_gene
CSATSSGELFF | TGCAGTGCTACTAGTTCCGGGGAGCTGTTTTTT | TRBV20-1 | . | . | TRBJ2-2
CASSRGTGSTDTQYF | TGTGCCAGCAGTCGCGGGACAGGGAGCACAGATACGCAGTATTTT | TRBV12-3/TRBV12-4 | . | TRBD1 | TRBJ2-3
CASSPRTANYGYTF | TGTGCCAGCAGTCCTCGGACGGCTAACTATGGCTACACCTTC | TRBV28 | . | . | TRBJ1-2
CASSSGRAEAFF | TGTGCCAGCTCATCTGGTAGAGCTGAAGCTTTCTTT | TRBV18 | few | . | TRBJ1-1
CATSRDPQPINTGELFF | TGTGCCACCAGCAGAGATCCCCAGCCGATTAACACCGGGGAGCTGTTTTTT | TRBV15 | . | . | TRBJ2-2
CASSRTGLTYEQYF | TGTGCCAGCAGCAGGACAGGGTTGACCTACGAGCAGTACTTC | TRBV12-3/TRBV12-4 | . | TRBD1 | TRBJ2-7
CASRQDSNYGYTF | TGTGCCAGTAGACAGGACTCTAACTATGGCTACACCTTC | TRBV19 | once | . | TRBJ1-2
CASRLAALSSYNEQFF | TGTGCCAGCAGGCTAGCGGCCTTGAGCTCCTACAATGAGCAGTTCTTC | TRBV2 | . | TRBD2 | TRBJ2-1
CASSTHRSYEQYF | TGTGCCAGCAGTACTCACAGGTCGTACGAGCAGTACTTC | TRBV2 | . | . | TRBJ2-7
CSAYTGMNTEAFF | TGCAGTGCATACACAGGGATGAACACTGAAGCTTTCTTT | TRBV20-1 | . | . | TRBJ1-1
CASSFKGFGSPLHF | TGTGCCAGCAGCTTTAAAGGTTTTGGGTCACCCCTCCACTTT | TRBV13 | . | . | TRBJ1-6
CASSSDRGSNEKLFF | TGTGCCAGCAGTTCGGATAGGGGGTCTAATGAAAAACTGTTTTTT | TRBV6-5 | . | . | TRBJ1-4